This entry lists 21 T cell receptor beta chains sequenced from one sample in a study of blood T cell repertoires in COVID-19. Some clones are missing from TCRdb's copy, which holds only in-frame ones; the method was immunoSEQ multiplex PCR. The sample carries fewer than 350,000 clones, approximately 88% recorded once. Sample: peripheral blood. The receptors shown here come from a man aged 18 to 30 with active or convalescent COVID-19.

This chain uses TRBV9 with TRBJ1-6, with TRBD1 matching over 7 bases. The germline gives CDR1 SGDLS, CDR2 YYNGEE. The ends lost 3 bases at V and 1 base at J; junction bases unmatched: 4. The CDR3 spans 16 residues. The CDR3 DNA reads TGTGCCAGCAGCGCCCGGGACAGTTCCTATAATTCACCCCTCCACTTT. It specifies CASSARDSSYNSPLHF.

J is TRBJ1-1 and V is TRBV12-3 or TRBV12-4, with no clear D. V was clipped by 9 bases and J by 5 bases, with 13 bases between them. The CDR3 extends over 12 amino acids. CDR3 residues: CASRGLGTEAFF. In DNA form, the CDR3 reads TGTGCCAGTCGGGGTCTGGGGACTGAAGCTTTCTTT.

This clone occurred once. The chain recombines TRBV19 with TRBJ1-5, with 8 bases lining up with TRBD1. J gave up 5 bases and V 7 bases, and 4 bases lay outside the gene matches. Looked up from germline, CDR1 is LNHDA and CDR2 is SQIVND (reference sequence). There are 13 residues in the CDR3. The CDR3 here is CASTDRVDQPQHF. In nucleotides, the CDR3 is TGTGCCAGTACGGACAGGGTTGATCAGCCCCAGCATTTT.

The rearrangement joins TRBV2 to TRBJ2-1; maybe TRBD2 (5 bases). The CDR3 sequence is 16 residues long. Trimming cost V 10 bases and J 4 bases, with 23 bases left between them. Germline V lookup: CDR1 SNHLY, CDR2 FYNNEI. CDR3 sequence (DNA): TGTGCCAACACGGGAATGGGCCCATCGGGTTACAATGAGCAGTTCTTC. This codes for CANTGMGPSGYNEQFF.

The J gene is TRBJ1-6, the V gene TRBV3-1 (or the pseudogene TRBV3-2); D remains ambiguous. Germline CDR1 LGHDT, CDR2 YNNKEL (reference sequence). The ends were cut back, 4 bases at V and 6 bases at J, with 10 bases in the middle. The CDR3 is made up of 14 amino acids. The CDR3 nucleotides read TGTGCCAGCAGCCCAGAACACGTTAATTCACCCCTCCACTTT. Its translation is CASSPEHVNSPLHF.

The rearrangement uses TRBV11-3 and TRBJ2-2, with 9 bases lining up with TRBD1. V dropped 4 bases and J dropped 2; count of bases not matched to a gene: 8. CDR1 and CDR2 from the germline V gene are SGHNT and YENEEA. The CDR3 is made up of 17 amino acids. CDR3 DNA: TGTGCCAGCAGCTGGGATTGGACAGGGGCAAACACCGGGGAGCTGTTTTTT. Its protein product is CASSWDWTGANTGELFF. Complete variable domain (other parts from reference TRBV11-3 and TRBJ2-2): EAGVVQSPRYKIIEKKQPVAFWCNPISGHNTLYWYLQNLGQGPELLIRYENEEAVDDSQLPKDRFSAERLKGVDSTLKIQPAELGDSAVYLCASSWDWTGANTGELFFGEGSRLTVL.

The V and J genes are TRBV5-5 and TRBJ2-6, with 9 bases fitting TRBD1. Germline V CDR1 and CDR2: SGHKS, YYEKEE (reference sequence). V shed 5 bases and J 0 bases; nucleotides not matched to a gene: 6. CDR3 length: 17 amino acids. CDR3 region: CASRPGQGLSGANVLTF. The DNA of the CDR3 is TGTGCCAGCAGGCCGGGACAGGGACTCTCTGGGGCCAACGTCCTGACTTTC.

The V gene is TRBV28, the J gene TRBJ2-2, with 10 bases fitting TRBD1. The CDR3 loop spans 17 amino acids. Trimming cost V 6 bases and J 4 bases; bases outside gene matches: 11. Germline V lookup: CDR1 MDHEN, CDR2 SYDVKM. CDR3 sequence reads: CASSSPGTGAGTGELFF. CDR3 in DNA: TGTGCCAGCAGCTCTCCAGGGACAGGGGCGGGCACCGGGGAGCTGTTTTTT.

The V gene is TRBV4-1, the J gene TRBJ1-1; 7 bases are a match to TRBD1. The CDR3 is made up of 16 amino acids. With 1 base clipped from V and 2 bases from J, the junction kept 7 bases outside the gene matches. Germline CDR1 is MGHRA and CDR2 is YSYEKL. The DNA for the CDR3 is TGCGCCAGCAGCCAAGGACAGGGTGGAATTAACACTGAAGCTTTCTTT. It codes for CASSQGQGGINTEAFF.

The chain has TRBV4-1 and TRBJ1-1, with TRBD1 matching over 10 bases. The V gene's germline CDR1 is MGHRA and CDR2 YSYEKL. The J segment lost 6 bases and the V segment lost 5 bases, leaving 6 bases of the junction unmatched. The CDR3 totals 14 residues. In nucleotides, the CDR3 is TGCGCCAGCAGCTACCGGGACAGGGGTCCTGAAGCTTTCTTT. It encodes CASSYRDRGPEAFF.

The genes are TRBV9 and TRBJ2-3; D uncertain. The CDR3 contains 14 residues. Trimming cost V 0 bases and J 0 bases, with 5 bases left between them. CDR1 and CDR2 from the germline V gene are SGDLS and YYNGEE. The chain's CDR3 is CASSVGVSTDTQYF. In DNA form, the CDR3 reads TGTGCCAGCAGCGTAGGAGTTAGCACAGATACGCAGTATTTT.

V gene TRBV2 combines with J gene TRBJ2-1; possibly TRBD1 for D (5 bases). The CDR3 covers 13 residues. The germline V gene has CDR1 SNHLY and CDR2 FYNNEI. Trimming cost V 6 bases and J 9 bases, with 15 bases left between them. The CDR3, as DNA: TGTGCCAGCAGGCCCGATTCAGGGATTGAGCAGTTCTTC. Its protein product is CASRPDSGIEQFF.

The J gene is TRBJ1-2, the V gene TRBV29-1; D gene uncertain. This CDR3 is built from 10 residues. Between the trimmed V and J ends, which lost 7 bases and 10 bases, there was a span of 13 bases. CDR1 and CDR2 from the germline V gene are SQVTM and ANQGSEA. The CDR3 DNA follows: TGCAGCGCAGACGGGGTGGACTACACCTTC. Translating gives CSADGVDYTF.

The sample holds a few counts of this clone. The chain carries TRBV27 and TRBJ2-1, with 11 positions matching TRBD2. Germline lookup yields CDR1 MNHEY and CDR2 SMNVEV (reference sequence). V lost 2 bases and J lost 7; bases outside the gene matches: 7. The length of the CDR3 is 16 residues. The CDR3 DNA reads TGTGCCAGCAGTTTAGTCTTAGCGGGGGGGTTTAATGAGCAGTTCTTC. This codes for CASSLVLAGGFNEQFF.

About this clone itself: The same CDR3 is also encoded by other DNA sequences in this sample. This sequence joins TRBV9 and TRBJ2-5; tentative D call: TRBD1 (5 bases). V lost 0 bases and J lost 5, with 8 bases in between. CDR1 and CDR2 from the germline V gene are SGDLS and YYNGEE. The CDR3 has 13 residues. In DNA, the CDR3 is TGTGCCAGCAGCGTAGCAGGGCGGGAGACCCAGTACTTC. Amino acids: CASSVAGRETQYF.

The J gene is TRBJ1-1, the V gene TRBV12-3 or TRBV12-4; D gene ambiguous. The V end was cut by 1 base, the J end by 7 bases, with 10 bases between. The length of the CDR3 is 13 residues. The CDR3 nucleotides read TGTGCCAGCAGTTTAGGTATGGTCGGTGAAGCTTTCTTT. It specifies CASSLGMVGEAFF.

V usage is TRBV7-3 and J usage is TRBJ2-1; D not resolved. The CDR3 extends over 15 amino acids. Germline assignment: CDR1 SGHTA and CDR2 FQGTGA. Trimming removed 1 base at V and 7 bases at J, with 14 bases between. CDR3: CASSLMIGYGNEQFF. The DNA for the CDR3 is TGTGCCAGCAGCTTAATGATAGGATACGGGAATGAGCAGTTCTTC.

The CDR3 protein is CASSLGLGWNNEQFF. The CDR3 nucleotides are TGTGCCAGCAGCTTGGGACTGGGGTGGAACAATGAGCAGTTCTTC. The chain employs TRBV7-3 and TRBJ2-1, with TRBD2 as a possible D gene (6 bases). V dropped 3 bases and J dropped 5 bases, with 14 bases sitting between them. Germline values: CDR1 SGHTA, CDR2 FQGTGA. The CDR3 length is 15 residues.

The chain is built from TRBV7-9 and TRBJ2-7, with TRBD1 identical over 12 bases. The length of the CDR3 is 14 residues. Germline CDR1 SEHNR, CDR2 FQNEAQ (reference sequence). V shed 5 bases and J 5 bases; nucleotides not matched to a gene: 4. CDR3 coding DNA: TGTGCCAGCAGCCAGGGACAGGGGGCCCACGAGCAGTACTTC. Amino acid sequence: CASSQGQGAHEQYF. The variable domain in full, completed from reference TRBV7-9 and TRBJ2-7, reads DTGVSQNPRHKITKRGQNVTFRCDPISEHNRLYWYRQTLGQGPEFLTYFQNEAQLEKSRLLSDRFSAERPKGSFSTLEIQRTEQGDSAMYLCASSQGQGAHEQYFGPGTRLTVT.

This rearrangement joins TRBV7-2 to TRBJ2-5; a possible D gene is TRBD2 (7 bases). V gave up 4 bases and J gave up 4 bases, with 16 bases separating them. This CDR3 comprises 15 residues. Germline CDR1 reads SGHTA; CDR2 reads FQGNSA. CDR3 protein: CASSSAGVGGETQYF. CDR3 in DNA: TGTGCCAGCAGCTCCGCGGGGGTAGGGGGAGAGACCCAGTACTTC.

The gene calls are TRBV18 and TRBJ2-5; the D gene is possibly TRBD2 (5 bases). V lost 2 bases and J lost 2, with 12 bases in between. Per the germline V gene, CDR1 is KGHSH and CDR2 is LQKENI. The CDR3 is made up of 15 amino acids. The CDR3 sequence: CASSPARTGQETQYF. The DNA of the CDR3 is TGTGCCAGCTCACCAGCCAGGACGGGGCAAGAGACCCAGTACTTC.